The 29 T cell receptor beta chains listed next were all sequenced from one sample in a study of T cell responses to AZD1222 COVID-19 vaccine. Produced via immunoSEQ multiplex PCR; TCRdb's table is partial and in-frame only. The sample lists about 99,000 clones; about nine tenths were seen once. Sequenced here: peripheral blood, sampled 28 days after the second AZD1222 dose. These receptors were obtained from an adult who received the AZD1222 COVID-19 vaccine.

The chain couples TRBV3-1 (or the pseudogene TRBV3-2) to TRBJ1-1; D remains unclear. Germline V gene lookup returns CDR1 LGHDT and CDR2 YNNKEL (reference sequence). The germline V and J ends were trimmed by 4 bases and 9 bases, with 12 bases remaining between them. The CDR3 length is 12 residues. CDR3 protein: CASSPRREKAFF. The CDR3 bases are TGTGCCAGCAGCCCCCGGAGGGAGAAAGCTTTCTTT.

The chain has TRBV27 and TRBJ2-5, with no clear D. Germline V CDR1 and CDR2: MNHEY, SMNVEV (reference sequence). The CDR3 contains 10 residues. V lost 6 bases, J lost 3 bases, and 2 bases lay in between. As DNA, the CDR3 is TGTGCCAGCAGGAAAGAGACCCAGTACTTC. It is translated as CASRKETQYF.

The V gene is TRBV28, the J gene TRBJ2-7; TRBD1 aligns across 7 bases. Germline CDR1 and CDR2: MDHEN and SYDVKM. Trimming removed 6 bases from V and 0 bases from J; junction bases left unmatched: 8. The CDR3 is 15 amino acids. The CDR3 region has the DNA TGTGCCAGCAGACGACAGGGATCCCCCTCCTACGAGCAGTACTTC. This sequence encodes CASRRQGSPSYEQYF.

In DNA form, the CDR3 reads TGTGCCAGCAAGGGGATTAGCGGTTACGAGCAGTACTTC. This translates into CASKGISGYEQYF. The rearrangement joins TRBV6-5 to TRBJ2-7; a possible D gene is TRBD2 (6 bases). Per germline, CDR1 MNHEY and CDR2 SVGAGI. Trimming removed 7 bases from V and 4 bases from J, with 14 bases in between. There are 13 residues in the CDR3.

This clone was found once. The CDR3 here is CASSDTGRGNTEAFF. In DNA form, the CDR3 reads TGTGCCAGCAGTGACACAGGGCGAGGGAACACTGAAGCTTTCTTT. The chain is built from TRBV6-1 and TRBJ1-1, with D possibly TRBD1 on 6 matching bases. CDR1 is MNHNS, CDR2 SASEGT, per germline. This CDR3 has 15 residues. V shed 3 bases and J shed 1 base, with 12 bases lying between them.

The chain couples TRBV21-1 to TRBJ1-3. TRBV21-1 is a recognized pseudogene. The CDR3 spans 14 residues. The CDR3 DNA follows: TGTGCCACCATTCGCGGGTACGCTGGAAACACCATATATTTT. It is translated as CATIRGYAGNTIYF.

The chain is built from TRBV28 and TRBJ1-6; D gene uncertain. The ends were cut back, 5 bases at V and 7 bases at J, with 9 bases in the middle. The V gene's germline CDR1 is MDHEN and CDR2 SYDVKM. The CDR3 is made up of 13 amino acids. Here the CDR3 DNA reads TGTGCCAGCAGTAACGAGTTCAATTCACCCCTCCACTTT. Amino acids: CASSNEFNSPLHF.

The chain couples TRBV11-2 to TRBJ2-2; maybe TRBD1 (6 bases). Between the trimmed V and J ends, which lost 1 base and 0 bases, there was a span of 9 bases. The CDR3 extends over 16 amino acids. Germline CDR1 SGHAT, CDR2 FQNNGV. CDR3 sequence (DNA): TGTGCCAGCAGCTTAGTGGCAGGGGCGAACACCGGGGAGCTGTTTTTT. It codes for CASSLVAGANTGELFF.

V is TRBV25-1 and J is TRBJ2-5; no clear D. CDR1 is MGHDK and CDR2 is SYGVNS in the germline V gene. The CDR3 is 13 residues long. V was pared by 2 bases and J by 2 bases, with 6 bases between. The CDR3 nucleotides read TGTGCCAGCAGTGAAAGGATTCAAGAGACCCAGTACTTC. Translating it yields CASSERIQETQYF.

This chain joins TRBV7-9 and TRBJ1-1; D is possibly TRBD1 (5 bases). V lost 4 bases and J lost 4, with 16 bases in between. Germline CDR1 reads SEHNR; CDR2 reads FQNEAQ (reference sequence). This CDR3 has 15 amino acids. The CDR3 here is CASSSSGVFGTEAFF. DNA for the CDR3: TGTGCCAGCAGCTCATCGGGGGTCTTTGGCACTGAAGCTTTCTTT.

J is TRBJ1-1 and V is TRBV11-2; D ambiguous. Trimming took off 5 bases at V and 2 bases at J, with 9 bases between the two ends. The length of the CDR3 is 13 residues. From germline, CDR1 is SGHAT and CDR2 FQNNGV. The CDR3 coding sequence is TGTGCCAGCAGCCAAGTCAGAAACACTGAAGCTTTCTTT. Protein: CASSQVRNTEAFF.

The rearrangement joins TRBV10-3 to TRBJ1-3; tentative D call: TRBD1 (6 bases). V lost 6 bases, J lost 2 bases, and 14 bases lay in between. The CDR3 is made up of 15 amino acids. Germline V lookup: CDR1 ENHRY, CDR2 SYGVKD. For the CDR3, the DNA is TGTGCCATCAGCCCTGGGACAACCGCTGGAAACACCATATATTTT. Translation: CAISPGTTAGNTIYF.

The chain recombines TRBV7-2 with TRBJ1-1; no reliable D call. CDR1 is SGHTA, CDR2 FQGNSA, per germline. This CDR3 contains 13 residues. V was pared by 5 bases and J by 1 base, with 8 bases between. For the CDR3, the DNA is TGTGCCAGCAGCCCCATGGGGAACACTGAAGCTTTCTTT. Translated: CASSPMGNTEAFF.

The CDR3 bases are TGTGCCAGTAGTGCCACAGGGAACACTGAAGCTTTCTTT. The encoded protein is CASSATGNTEAFF. The chain couples TRBV19 to TRBJ1-1; D is perhaps TRBD1 (5 bases). CDR3 length: 13 residues. The ends were cut back, 5 bases at V and 1 base at J, with 8 bases in the middle. Germline-derived CDR1 and CDR2 are LNHDA and SQIVND (reference sequence).

V is TRBV27 and J is TRBJ2-7; the match to TRBD1 covers 7 bases. The CDR3 consists of 14 residues. With V trimmed by 5 bases and J by 3 bases, 7 bases remained unmatched. From germline, CDR1 is MNHEY and CDR2 SMNVEV (reference sequence). The CDR3 DNA reads TGTGCCAGCAGTGGACAGGTTTTTGGCTACGAGCAGTACTTC. Residues: CASSGQVFGYEQYF.

This clone was recorded only once. The genes are TRBV3-1 (or the pseudogene TRBV3-2) and TRBJ2-5; weak D call: TRBD2 (7 bases). The germline V and J ends were trimmed by 4 bases and 4 bases, with 10 bases remaining between them. The CDR3 length is 13 residues. Germline CDR1 reads LGHDT; CDR2 reads YNNKEL (reference sequence). In DNA, the CDR3 is TGTGCCAGCAGCCGCGCGGGGGCAGAGACCCAGTACTTC. Translation: CASSRAGAETQYF.

The genes are TRBV24-1 and TRBJ2-1; D unclear. The CDR3 runs to 17 residues. V lost 4 bases, J lost 0 bases, and 15 bases lay in between. Per germline, CDR1 KGHDR and CDR2 SFDVKD. This CDR3 is CATSELHIQSSYNEQFF. The CDR3 nucleotides are TGTGCCACCAGTGAACTACACATCCAGAGCTCCTACAATGAGCAGTTCTTC.

This clone has a single count. This chain connects TRBV6-4 to TRBJ2-7; D perhaps matches TRBD1 (6 bases). CDR1 and CDR2 from the germline V gene are MRHNA and SNTAGT. V was shortened by 0 bases and J by 2 bases, with 14 bases between the two germline ends. The CDR3 extends over 16 amino acids. As DNA, the CDR3 is TGTGCCAGCAGTGACTCGATTCAGGGGAGCGCCTACGAGCAGTACTTC. It is translated as CASSDSIQGSAYEQYF.

CDR3 in DNA: TGTGCCAGCAGCTCCCGACTAGCGGGGGCCTACGAGCAGTACTTC. It encodes CASSSRLAGAYEQYF. The chain combines TRBV11-2 with TRBJ2-7; TRBD2 aligns across 12 bases. This CDR3 has 15 amino acids. The germline CDR1 and CDR2 sequences are SGHAT and FQNNGV. V gave up 4 bases and J gave up 2 bases; unmatched junction bases: 3.

The chain has TRBV12-3 or TRBV12-4 and TRBJ2-7, with D perhaps matching TRBD1 (5 bases). This CDR3 spans 13 amino acids. The V and J ends lost 7 bases and 6 bases respectively, with 16 bases between them. Here the CDR3 DNA reads TGTGCCAGCACCTGGGGCAGCCCTGGCGAGCAGTACTTC. The encoded protein is CASTWGSPGEQYF.

This rearrangement joins TRBV2 to TRBJ1-3, with D unresolved. Trimming cost V 5 bases and J 3 bases, with 11 bases left between them. The CDR3 loop spans 14 amino acids. Germline-derived CDR1 and CDR2 are SNHLY and FYNNEI. Here the CDR3 reads CASSSKFNGNTIYF. Here the CDR3 DNA reads TGTGCCAGCAGTTCTAAGTTTAATGGAAACACCATATATTTT. The full variable domain, rest sourced from reference TRBV2 and TRBJ1-3, is EPEVTQTPSHQVTQMGQEVILRCVPISNHLYFYWYRQILGQKVEFLVSFYNNEISEKSEIFDDQFSVERPDGSNFTLKIRSTKLEDSAMYFCASSSKFNGNTIYFGEGSWLTVV.

This clone was recorded once. The chain is built from TRBV6-5 and TRBJ1-4; D is ambiguous. Germline CDR1 MNHEY, CDR2 SVGAGI. The CDR3 covers 11 residues. The V end lost 7 bases, the J end lost 4 bases, and 4 bases lay between the germline ends. The CDR3 sequence is CASTINEKLFF. The CDR3 DNA sequence: TGTGCCAGCACCATTAATGAAAAACTGTTTTTT.

This clone was counted a single time. This chain joins TRBV5-1 and TRBJ2-2; a possible D gene is TRBD2 (6 bases). The V and J ends lost 1 base and 6 bases respectively, with 13 bases between them. Germline V lookup: CDR1 SGHRS, CDR2 YFSETQ. The CDR3 spans 15 residues. The CDR3 DNA is TGCGCCAGCAGCTTGCGAACCGGGGGTGCCGGGGAGCTGTTTTTT. Amino acids: CASSLRTGGAGELFF.

This chain links TRBV29-1 with TRBJ2-3, with D unclear. CDR1 SQVTM and CDR2 ANQGSEA come from the germline V gene. The CDR3 has 12 amino acids. V was cut by 3 bases and J by 3 bases, with 7 bases left in between. The CDR3 here is CSVEGLTDTQYF. The CDR3 nucleotides read TGCAGCGTTGAGGGATTAACAGATACGCAGTATTTT.

The chain is built from TRBV18 and TRBJ2-1; D is uncertain. Trimming took off 3 bases at V and 2 bases at J, with 5 bases between the two ends. Germline CDR1 and CDR2: KGHSH and LQKENI. This CDR3 comprises 13 residues. The CDR3 is CASSPSTYNEQFF. The CDR3 DNA reads TGTGCCAGCTCACCTTCCACCTACAATGAGCAGTTCTTC.

The V and J genes are TRBV7-7 and TRBJ1-4; D perhaps matches TRBD1 (6 bases). V was trimmed by 2 bases and J by 6 bases, leaving 22 bases between them. The germline CDR1 and CDR2 sequences are SSHAT and FNYEAQ (reference sequence). The CDR3 runs 18 residues. DNA of the CDR3: TGTGCCAGCAGCTTATTAAGGGTTACGGGGGGCGAGGATGAAAAACTGTTTTTT. This translates into CASSLLRVTGGEDEKLFF.

This clone was seen just once. CDR3 sequence (DNA): TGTGCCAGTAGTAGTGGGAGGAACACTGAAGCTTTCTTT. Protein: CASSSGRNTEAFF. This chain uses TRBV19 with TRBJ1-1; D is unclear. V lost 4 bases and J 1 base, leaving 7 bases between the germline ends. Germline CDR1 reads LNHDA; CDR2 reads SQIVND (reference sequence). The CDR3 spans 13 residues.

The rearrangement links TRBV7-9 to TRBJ1-2; 9 bases are a match to TRBD1. V shed 1 base and J 6 bases; nucleotides not matched to a gene: 6. The CDR3 is 15 residues long. Germline V gene sequence: CDR1 SEHNR, CDR2 FQNEAQ (reference sequence). CDR3 nucleotide sequence: TGTGCCAGCAGCTTAGGACAGGGGGGTGTGAATGGCTACACCTTC. Its translation: CASSLGQGGVNGYTF.

This clone was found once. The J gene is TRBJ2-3, the V gene TRBV13; D remains unclear. Germline-derived CDR1 and CDR2 are PRHDT and FYEKMQ (reference sequence). V was clipped by 5 bases and J by 2 bases, with 8 bases between them. The length of the CDR3 is 13 residues. The CDR3 sequence: CASSPYPTDTQYF. The CDR3, as DNA: TGTGCCAGCAGCCCCTACCCCACAGATACGCAGTATTTT.